This is a list of T cell receptor beta chains from one sample in a study of cytomegalovirus exposure and HLA in healthy donors. Repertoires were generated with immunoSEQ multiplex PCR, while TCRdb's copy carries only in-frame clones and drops some. The sample shows about 120,000 clones, approximately 10% of them seen only once. Sequencing used PBMCs. Receptors originate from a woman between 18 and 30 years old in good health and CMV-seropositive. Both conserved end residues are part of each CDR3.

V gene | CDR3 protein
TRBV7-9 | CASSSAEVVAFF
TRBV11-3 | CASSRGGMETQYF
TRBV30 | CAWKGGPGGQYF
TRBV11-2 | CASSLSTYTEAFF
TRBV5-8 | CASSIEEAGELFF
TRBV6-5 | CASSPGGGQQETQYF
TRBV28 | CASSRGQGFSGANVLTF
TRBV6-6 | CASSPSGAGNEQFF
TRBV19 | CASSPGLAGGRTDTQYF
TRBV10-1 | CASSGLGTGNTGELFF
TRBV7-9 | CASQLGTGNEQYF
TRBV19 | CASSMGTGTGGEKLFF
TRBV2 | CASSDTRGYQETQYF
TRBV30 | CAWSVGVLGQLNTEAFF
TRBV27 | CASSLNPGGNIQYF
TRBV6-5 | CASSYSLGGEQFF
TRBV5-1 | CASSLASGYGYTF
TRBV6-1 | CASTGDVGELFF
TRBV11-3 | CASSFGTSNTQYF
TRBV27 | CASAWGTGGSYEQYF
TRBV6-1 | CASSAGTGYGYTF
TRBV5-1 | CASSSRMAADYEQYF
TRBV28 | CASGQDYPEYEQYF